One sample yielded the 20 T cell receptor beta chains listed below, sequenced in a study of Graves' ophthalmopathy and Graves' hyperthyroidism. Amplification targeted the TCR beta CDR3 regions, with RNA transcripts as the source material. First-round RT-PCR with HTBI primers preceded a second-round multiplex PCR. TCRdb independently ran MiXCR on the multiplex PCR reads; one entry per CDR3 protein. The table lists some 410,000 distinct CDR3 sequences, more than 20% of them singletons, with around 3.2% in the top ten. Sequencing input: peripheral blood. Receptor source: a woman younger than 35 with stable Graves' hyperthyroidism.

This clonotype occurred many times. The V and J genes are TRBV5-1 and TRBJ1-1; D is possibly TRBD1 (6 bases). This CDR3 region has 13 residues. The V gene's germline CDR1 is SGHRS and CDR2 YFSETQ. V dropped 5 bases and J dropped 3 bases, with 11 bases sitting between them. The DNA of the CDR3 is TGCGCCAGCAGAGTCAGGGGACACACTGAAGCTTTCTTT. It yields the protein CASRVRGHTEAFF.

This chain uses TRBV12-3 or TRBV12-4 with TRBJ1-1; TRBD1 aligns across 9 bases. V shed 4 bases, J shed 3 bases, and the junction held 3 bases outside the gene matches. The CDR3 consists of 14 residues. CDR3 nucleotides: TGTGCCAGCAGTTCGACAGGGGGGTACACTGAAGCTTTCTTT. Translated, it gives CASSSTGGYTEAFF.

This clonotype was recorded at least ten times. The CDR3 region has the DNA TGTGCCAGCAGCTCTCGCCGGGCGGGAGAGGCCGCCGAGCAGTACTTC. This codes for CASSSRRAGEAAEQYF. The rearrangement joins TRBV11-2 to TRBJ2-7; TRBD2 matches at 7 bases. Germline V CDR1 and CDR2: SGHAT, FQNNGV. This CDR3 is 16 amino acids long. Unmatched junction bases numbered 15, after V lost 4 bases and J lost 6 bases. The full variable domain, rest sourced from reference TRBV11-2 and TRBJ2-7, is EAGVAQSPRYKIIEKRQSVAFWCNPISGHATLYWYQQILGQGPKLLIQFQNNGVVDDSQLPKDRFSAERLKGVDSTLKIQPAKLEDSAVYLCASSSRRAGEAAEQYFGPGTRLTVT.

This chain connects TRBV28 to TRBJ1-2; 8 bases are shared with TRBD1. CDR3 length equals 15 residues. Trimming took 2 bases from V and 8 from J; bases not matched to a gene: 10. Germline V gene lookup returns CDR1 MDHEN and CDR2 SYDVKM. The CDR3 loop reads CASSLVPDRAEGYTF. CDR3 bases: TGTGCCAGCAGTTTAGTCCCGGACAGGGCGGAAGGCTACACCTTC.

The table lists this clonotype with many counts. V gene TRBV6-5 combines with J gene TRBJ1-1; D unresolved. The length of the CDR3 is 14 residues. With 2 bases removed from V and 3 bases from J, the gap between germline ends came to 10 bases. CDR1 and CDR2 from the germline V gene are MNHEY and SVGAGI. The chain's CDR3 is CASSYGSDYTEAFF. The DNA of the CDR3 is TGTGCCAGCAGTTACGGGTCGGACTACACTGAAGCTTTCTTT.

V and J are TRBV15 and TRBJ2-7, with D hard to call. The germline CDR1 and CDR2 sequences are LNHNV and YYDKDF (reference sequence). The CDR3 is 14 amino acids. V lost 1 base and J lost 5, with 12 bases in between. The CDR3 DNA reads TGTGCCACCAGCAGAGCCGCCGAGGCGGACGAGCAGTACTTC. Translating it yields CATSRAAEADEQYF.

This clonotype was detected ten times or more. The chain is built from TRBV2 and TRBJ1-5, with D maybe TRBD1 (5 bases). Germline lookup yields CDR1 SNHLY and CDR2 FYNNEI. The germline V and J ends were trimmed by 8 bases and 7 bases, with 12 bases remaining between them. There are 12 residues in the CDR3. The CDR3 reads CASGGERQPQHF. CDR3 nucleotide sequence: TGTGCCAGCGGGGGGGAACGACAGCCCCAGCATTTT.

At least ten counts were recorded for this clonotype. V is TRBV2 and J is TRBJ1-2, with D perhaps TRBD1 (5 bases). The CDR3 extends over 13 amino acids. V was cut by 6 bases and J by 1 base, with 9 bases left in between. CDR1 and CDR2 (germline): SNHLY, FYNNEI. The CDR3 protein is CASSEQVNYGYTF. In DNA, the CDR3 is TGTGCCAGCAGCGAACAGGTTAACTATGGCTACACCTTC.

Ten or more counts support this clonotype. J is TRBJ1-2 and V is TRBV7-8; D is possibly TRBD1 (5 bases). Trimming removed 1 base at V and 2 bases at J, with 11 bases between. Germline V gene data show CDR1 as SGHVS and CDR2 as FQNEAQ. This CDR3 spans 15 amino acids. CDR3 sequence (DNA): TGTGCCAGCAGCTTAGATACGGGGACCAACTATGGCTACACCTTC. Translation: CASSLDTGTNYGYTF. The complete variable domain, with remaining parts taken from reference TRBV7-8 and TRBJ1-2, reads GAGVSQSPRYKVAKRGQDVALRCDPISGHVSLFWYQQALGQGPEFLTYFQNEAQLDKSGLPSDRFFAERPEGSVSTLKIQRTQQEDSAVYLCASSLDTGTNYGYTFGSGTRLTVV.

This clonotype has ten or more counts. The V and J genes are TRBV12-3 or TRBV12-4 and TRBJ1-2; a possible D gene is TRBD1 (5 bases). The CDR3 runs 15 residues. Trimming left V 7 bases short and J 4 bases short, with 19 bases between. CDR3 sequence (DNA): TGTGCCAGCACAACCCGGGGGGGGGACTCCTATGGCTACACCTTC. The encoded protein is CASTTRGGDSYGYTF.

The sample holds many counts of this clonotype. This sequence joins TRBV9 and TRBJ1-2; D gene uncertain. Trimming took 3 bases from V and 1 from J, leaving 4 bases between them. The CDR3 runs to 12 residues. CDR1 SGDLS and CDR2 YYNGEE come from the germline V gene. The CDR3 reads CASSADNYGYTF. Here the CDR3 DNA reads TGTGCCAGCAGCGCGGATAACTATGGCTACACCTTC.

The sample holds many counts of this clonotype. The chain uses TRBV28 and TRBJ2-7, with 11 bases that match TRBD2. Germline CDR1 MDHEN, CDR2 SYDVKM. The CDR3 has 15 residues. J gave up 2 bases and V 5 bases, and 5 bases lay outside the gene matches. Written as DNA, the CDR3 is TGTGCCAGCAGTATTACTAGCGGGGGACCCTACGAGCAGTACTTC. Translated, it gives CASSITSGGPYEQYF.

This clonotype was recorded many times. The gene calls are TRBV2 and TRBJ2-5; D unclear. CDR1 is SNHLY and CDR2 is FYNNEI in the germline V gene. The V gene lost 8 bases and the J gene lost 3 bases, with 4 bases spanning the gap. This CDR3 has 10 amino acids. CDR3 in amino acids: CASREETQYF. CDR3 DNA sequence: TGTGCCAGCCGGGAAGAGACCCAGTACTTC.

Worth noting for this clonotype: A read error is likely, as this CDR3 ends without the conserved phenylalanine or tryptophan. The DNA is omitted, as the CDR3 cannot be located on it reliably, and the CDR3 follows TCRdb's listing. The chain couples TRBV6-5 to TRBJ2-5; the D call in the table, TRBD1, was not verified against the DNA. The CDR3 spans 17 residues, counting both ends. Germline CDR1 MNHEY, CDR2 SVGAGI. The CDR3 loop reads CASSYDGTGALQETEYS.

The table lists this clonotype with many counts. The rearrangement joins TRBV12-3 or TRBV12-4 to TRBJ1-1; D is unresolved. V lost 5 bases and J lost 1, with 8 bases in between. CDR3 length: 13 amino acids. CDR3 coding DNA: TGTGCCAGCAGTCCCTCTGGGAACACTGAAGCTTTCTTT. It encodes CASSPSGNTEAFF.

This clonotype came up many times. The gene calls are TRBV7-2 and TRBJ2-3, with D possibly being TRBD2 (5 bases). The CDR3 covers 14 residues. Germline-derived CDR1 and CDR2 are SGHTA and FQGNSA. V lost 1 base and J lost 3, with 8 bases in between. CDR3 sequence: CASSLGRRTDTQYF. CDR3 in DNA: TGTGCCAGCAGCTTAGGGAGGCGGACAGATACGCAGTATTTT.

About this clonotype: At one of its ends the junction is not consistent with the germline gene, which may arise from a read error. J is TRBJ2-7 and V is TRBV7-2; D gene unclear. The germline CDR1 and CDR2 sequences are SGHTA and FQGNSA. There are 13 residues in the CDR3. CDR3 amino acids: CASSFYPYYEQYF. In nucleotides, the CDR3 is TGTGCCAGTAGCTTTTATCCTTACTACGAGCAGTACTTC.

This rearrangement joins TRBV15 to TRBJ2-5, with a tentative D call TRBD2 (6 bases). V lost 0 bases and J 5 bases, leaving 16 bases between the germline ends. The CDR3 is 16 residues long. The V gene's germline CDR1 is LNHNV and CDR2 YYDKDF (reference sequence). CDR3 sequence: CATSREAGPGGETQYF. The CDR3 DNA follows: TGTGCCACCAGCAGAGAGGCAGGCCCAGGAGGGGAGACCCAGTACTTC.

This rearrangement joins TRBV28 to TRBJ2-7, with 9 bases identical to TRBD1. The germline CDR1 and CDR2 sequences are MDHEN and SYDVKM. The CDR3 extends over 15 amino acids. V trimming: 5 bases; J trimming: 4 bases; junction bases outside the gene matches: 9. The CDR3 DNA follows: TGTGCCAGCAGTACTCCGGGACAGGGTCAATACGAGCAGTACTTC. Its protein is CASSTPGQGQYEQYF.

This clonotype was recorded a few times. The chain couples TRBV7-6 to TRBJ2-2, with D unclear. The germline V and J ends were trimmed by 5 bases and 4 bases, with 20 bases remaining between them. The germline V gene has CDR1 SGHVS and CDR2 FNYEAQ. The CDR3 has 17 amino acids. The CDR3 loop is CASSATTSSRATGELFF. CDR3 sequence (DNA): TGTGCCAGCAGCGCTACAACCTCGAGTCGGGCCACCGGGGAGCTGTTTTTT.